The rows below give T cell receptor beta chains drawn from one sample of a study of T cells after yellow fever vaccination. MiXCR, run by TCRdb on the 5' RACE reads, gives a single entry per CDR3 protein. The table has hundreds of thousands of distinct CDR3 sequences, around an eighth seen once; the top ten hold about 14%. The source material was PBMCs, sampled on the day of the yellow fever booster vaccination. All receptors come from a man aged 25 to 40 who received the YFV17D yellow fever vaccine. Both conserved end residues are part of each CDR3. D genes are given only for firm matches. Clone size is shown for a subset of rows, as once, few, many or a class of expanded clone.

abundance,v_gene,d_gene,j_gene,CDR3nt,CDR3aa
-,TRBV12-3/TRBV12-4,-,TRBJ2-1,TGTGCCAGCACCCCGACCTACAATGAGCAGTTCTTC,CASTPTYNEQFF
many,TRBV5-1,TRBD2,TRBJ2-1,TGCGCCAGCAGCTTGACTAGCGGGAGTAATGAGCAGTTCTTC,CASSLTSGSNEQFF
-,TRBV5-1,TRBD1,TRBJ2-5,TGCGCCAGCAGCTTAACCGGCAGGGGGCGAGAGACCCAGTACTTC,CASSLTGRGRETQYF
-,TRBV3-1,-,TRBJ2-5,TGTGCCAGCAGCACACAGGGAATCCAAGAGACCCAGTACTTC,CASSTQGIQETQYF
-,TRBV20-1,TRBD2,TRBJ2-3,TGCAGTGCCCGTCAAGCGGGGAACACAGATACGCAGTATTTT,CSARQAGNTDTQYF
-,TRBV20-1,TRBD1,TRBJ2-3,TGCAGTGCCCTAGGGGGCTTTAGCACAGATACGCAGTATTTT,CSALGGFSTDTQYF
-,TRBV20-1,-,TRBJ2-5,TGCAGTGCTAGAACGGACGAAGAGACCCAGTACTTC,CSARTDEETQYF
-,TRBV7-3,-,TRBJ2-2,TGTGCCAGCAGCTTTGGAGAAAAGCCCACCGGGGAGCTGTTTTTT,CASSFGEKPTGELFF
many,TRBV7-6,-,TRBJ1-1,TGTGCCAGCAGCTTGCAGGGACTTTCCTTAGCTGAAGCTTTCTTT,CASSLQGLSLAEAFF
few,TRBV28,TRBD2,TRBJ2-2,TGTGCCAGCAGTTCCGCGTCGGCTAGCGGGAGGGCCATCGGGGAGCTGTTTTTT,CASSSASASGRAIGELFF
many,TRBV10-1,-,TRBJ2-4,TGCGCCAGCAGAGGCACGTCTCAGGATATACTAGCCAAAAACATTCAGTACTTC,CASRGTSQDILAKNIQYF
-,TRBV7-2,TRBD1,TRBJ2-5,TGTGCCAGCAGCACCGTGGACAGGGCTAAGGAGACCCAGTACTTC,CASSTVDRAKETQYF
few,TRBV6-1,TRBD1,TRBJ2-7,TGTGCCAGCAGCCCACAGGGGACAGGGGAATACGAGCAGTACTTC,CASSPQGTGEYEQYF
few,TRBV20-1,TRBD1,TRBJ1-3,TGCAGTGCTATGGGACAGCTCAACTCTGGAAACACCATATATTTT,CSAMGQLNSGNTIYF
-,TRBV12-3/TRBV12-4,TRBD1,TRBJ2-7,TGTGCCAGCAGTTTAGGGGACAGGGCGGATAAGAAGTACTTC,CASSLGDRADKKYF
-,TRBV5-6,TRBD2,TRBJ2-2,TGTGCCAGCAGCTTCGGCGGGAGGGCCGCCGGGGAGCTGTTTTTT,CASSFGGRAAGELFF
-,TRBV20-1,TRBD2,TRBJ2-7,TGCAGTGCTATAAAAACTAGCGGAGAGGGGTACGAGCAGTACTTC,CSAIKTSGEGYEQYF
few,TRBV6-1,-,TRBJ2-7,TGTGCCAGCAGTGTTACTGCTACATCGAGCTCCTACGAGCAGTACTTC,CASSVTATSSSYEQYF
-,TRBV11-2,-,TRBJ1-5,TGTGCCAGCAGCTTAGACCCATCGGTTCGACCCCAGCATTTT,CASSLDPSVRPQHF
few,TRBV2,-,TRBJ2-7,TGTGCCAGCAGTGGTTCGAGGGGCGGGGCCTCCTTCGGCGAGCAGTACTTC,CASSGSRGGASFGEQYF
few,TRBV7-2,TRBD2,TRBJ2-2,TGTGCCAGTACCGCCGGGCTAGCGGGAGTCACCGGGGAGCTGTTTTTT,CASTAGLAGVTGELFF
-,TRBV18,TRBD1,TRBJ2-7,TGTGCCAGCTCACCCTTAACAGGGGGCAGAGGGAGCTCCTACGAGCAGTACTTC,CASSPLTGGRGSSYEQYF
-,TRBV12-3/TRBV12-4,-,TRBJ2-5,TGTGCCAGCAGCTTAGGGACGGCTTGGTACCAAGAGACCCAGTACTTC,CASSLGTAWYQETQYF
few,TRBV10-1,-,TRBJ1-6,TGCGCCACCAGCGAAGGACGTAATTCACCCCTCCACTTT,CATSEGRNSPLHF
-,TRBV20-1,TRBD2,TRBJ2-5,TGCAGTGCTAGGGCCGGGAGGGCCCCGCAGACCCAGTACTTC,CSARAGRAPQTQYF
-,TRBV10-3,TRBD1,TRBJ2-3,TGTGTCGCAAACCCCGGGACAGGGGTGCACAAAATCCCAGATACGCAGTATTTT,CVANPGTGVHKIPDTQYF
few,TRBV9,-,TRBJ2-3,TGTGCCAGCACGCTGACGGGGGTCACAGATACGCAGTATTTT,CASTLTGVTDTQYF
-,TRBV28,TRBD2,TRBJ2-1,TGTGCCAGCAGTTTTTGGACTAGCGGCCGAAATGAGCAGTTCTTC,CASSFWTSGRNEQFF
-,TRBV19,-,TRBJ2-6,TGTGCCAGTAGTATGGTCGTGGGGTCTGGGGCCAACGTCCTGACTTTC,CASSMVVGSGANVLTF
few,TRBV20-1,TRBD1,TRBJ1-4,TGCAGTGCTAGGACAGGGCACGAAAAACTGTTTTTT,CSARTGHEKLFF
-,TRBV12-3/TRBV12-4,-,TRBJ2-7,TGTGCCAGCAGCCCACCAGACAGGTTCTACGAGCAGTACTTC,CASSPPDRFYEQYF
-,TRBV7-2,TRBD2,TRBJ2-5,TGTGCCAGCAGCTCGGGACTAGCGGTGGGGACCCAGTACTTC,CASSSGLAVGTQYF
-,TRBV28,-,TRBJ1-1,TGTGCCAGCAGTTTTCGGCCATTGAACACTGAAGCTTTCTTT,CASSFRPLNTEAFF
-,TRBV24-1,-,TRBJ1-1,TGTGCCACCATTTTAGTCGGGATGACTGAAGCTTTCTTT,CATILVGMTEAFF
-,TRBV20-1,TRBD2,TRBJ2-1,TGCAGTGCTAGACCTCTAGCGGGAGGGTTAGGCGAGCAGTTCTTC,CSARPLAGGLGEQFF
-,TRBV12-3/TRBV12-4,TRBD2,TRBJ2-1,TGTGCCAGCAGTTTAATGTTACTAGCGGGGACCTACAATGAGCAGTTCTTC,CASSLMLLAGTYNEQFF
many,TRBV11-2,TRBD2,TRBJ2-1,TGTGCCAGCAGCTTAGGTCTAGCGGGAGGTGGTTCCTACAATGAGCAGTTCTTC,CASSLGLAGGGSYNEQFF
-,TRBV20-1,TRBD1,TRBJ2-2,TGCAGTGCTCGGGGACAGGGATTCACCGGGGAGCTGTTTTTT,CSARGQGFTGELFF
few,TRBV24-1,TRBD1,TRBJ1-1,TGTGCCACCACCACAGGGGTTGGAGCTTTCTTT,CATTTGVGAFF
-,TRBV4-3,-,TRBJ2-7,TGCGCCAGCAGCCAAGATCTGGGCGGGACCTACGAGCAGTACTTC,CASSQDLGGTYEQYF
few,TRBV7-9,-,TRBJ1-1,TGTGCCAGCAGCAAGCCGGGGGCTGACACTGAAGCTTTCTTT,CASSKPGADTEAFF
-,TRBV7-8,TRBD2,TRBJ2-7,TGTGCCAGCAGCTCCGAACCCACTAGCGAACCCCTAGTTGAGCAGTACTTC,CASSSEPTSEPLVEQYF
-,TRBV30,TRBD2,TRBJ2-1,TGTGCCTGGAGGACTAGCGGGAGCAATGAGCAGTTCTTC,CAWRTSGSNEQFF
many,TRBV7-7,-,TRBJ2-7,TGTGCTAGCAGCTTGAGGCTGAGATCCTACGAGCAGTACTTC,CASSLRLRSYEQYF
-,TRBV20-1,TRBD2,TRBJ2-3,TGCAGTGCTCATATCCTGACTAGCACGAGTGCGCAGTATTTT,CSAHILTSTSAQYF
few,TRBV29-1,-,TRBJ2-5,TGCAGCGCCGAAAGAGTAGGAAGGGAAGAGACCCAGTACTTC,CSAERVGREETQYF
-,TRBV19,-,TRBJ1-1,TGTGCCAGCGCACAGGGTTATCGTGGTGAAGCTTTCTTT,CASAQGYRGEAFF
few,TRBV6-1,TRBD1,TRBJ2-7,TGTGCCAGCAGGCGACAGGGGGAGTCGGGAGAGCAGTACTTC,CASRRQGESGEQYF
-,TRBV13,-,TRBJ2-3,TGTGCCAGCAGCTACACACGGGGGATCACAGATACGCAGTATTTT,CASSYTRGITDTQYF
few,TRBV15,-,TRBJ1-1,TGTGCCACCAGTACAGGGACTAGGGAGACTGAAGCTTTCTTT,CATSTGTRETEAFF
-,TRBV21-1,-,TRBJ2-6,TGTGCCAGCAGCGTTCCGGGTGGGGGGGCCAACGTCCTGACTTTC,CASSVPGGGANVLTF
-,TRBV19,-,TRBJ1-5,TGTGCCAGTAGTATCTGGCACCGCCTTGACCAGCCCCAGCATTTT,CASSIWHRLDQPQHF
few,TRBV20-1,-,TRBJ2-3,TGCAGTGCTGATCGTAGCACAGATACGCAGTATTTT,CSADRSTDTQYF
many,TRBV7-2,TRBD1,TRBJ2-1,TGTGCCAGCAGCGCGGACAGGGGAGGTTACAATGAGCAGTTCTTC,CASSADRGGYNEQFF
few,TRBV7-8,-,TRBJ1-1,TGTGCCAGCAGCTTAGAGCGGGGGGCGCACACTGAAGCTTTCTTT,CASSLERGAHTEAFF
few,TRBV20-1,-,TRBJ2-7,TGCAGTGCTAGACCTGTTCGAGCGATGATGAACGAGCAGTACTTC,CSARPVRAMMNEQYF
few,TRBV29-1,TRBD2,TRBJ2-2,TGCAGCGCCGGACTAGCGGGAGAATTGGACACCGGGGAGCTGTTTTTT,CSAGLAGELDTGELFF